The 17 T cell receptor beta chains below were found in one sample sequenced in a study of technical replicates of blood from a handful of donors. Using immunoSEQ multiplex PCR, the repertoire was profiled, and TCRdb retains in-frame clones only, with some absent. The sample has about 68,000 clones, 95% to 98% seen once. The material sequenced was T cells isolated from PBMCs. The receptors come from a human donor in good health.

The gene calls are TRBV12-5 and TRBJ1-1; 8 positions agree with TRBD1. Germline V gives CDR1 LGHNT, CDR2 FRNRAP. V trimming: 0 bases; J trimming: 4 bases; junction bases outside the gene matches: 13. The CDR3 has 18 amino acids. The CDR3 is CASGLVRIIGQGITEAFF. In DNA form, the CDR3 reads TGTGCTAGTGGTTTGGTAAGGATTATCGGACAGGGAATCACTGAAGCTTTCTTT.

The J gene is TRBJ2-6, the V gene TRBV6-5, with D unresolved. The CDR3 totals 13 residues. Germline V gives CDR1 MNHEY, CDR2 SVGAGI. With 4 bases removed from V and 1 base from J, the gap between germline ends came to 2 bases. CDR3 bases: TGTGCCAGCAGTTTATCTGGGGCCAACGTCCTGACTTTC. Translated, it gives CASSLSGANVLTF.

The chain combines TRBV30 with TRBJ1-3, with 10 bases aligning to TRBD1. Germline CDR1 GTSNPN, CDR2 SVGIG (reference sequence). The junction had 6 bases not matched to a gene; V was cut back by 6 bases and J by 1 base. This CDR3 has 15 amino acids. In nucleotides, the CDR3 is TGTGCCTGCCGGGACAGGGGTTCATCTGGAAACACCATATATTTT. This encodes CACRDRGSSGNTIYF.

This chain joins TRBV5-4 and TRBJ2-7; the match to TRBD1 covers 12 bases. The germline V gene encodes CDR1 SGHNT and CDR2 YYREEE (reference sequence). V shed 4 bases and J 3 bases; nucleotides not matched to a gene: 5. CDR3 length: 15 residues. The CDR3 region is CASSPGTGGVYEQYF. The CDR3 DNA is TGTGCCAGCAGCCCCGGGACAGGGGGCGTCTACGAGCAGTACTTC.

This chain uses TRBV16 with TRBJ1-1, with no clear D. The germline CDR1 and CDR2 sequences are KGHSY and FQNENV. This CDR3 spans 13 amino acids. The V and J ends lost 3 bases and 5 bases respectively, with 10 bases between them. The CDR3 bases are TGTGCCAGCAGCCAGGGGAGAGGGACTGAAGCTTTCTTT. Residues: CASSQGRGTEAFF.

The V and J genes are TRBV28 and TRBJ2-7; 7 bases are shared with TRBD2. Germline V CDR1 and CDR2: MDHEN, SYDVKM. The CDR3 is made up of 14 amino acids. The J segment lost 2 bases and the V segment lost 4 bases, leaving 5 bases of the junction unmatched. For the CDR3, the DNA is TGTGCCAGCAGTTACGGGAGGCCCCCCTACGAGCAGTACTTC. This codes for CASSYGRPPYEQYF.

This clone was observed a single time. The chain carries TRBV28 and TRBJ1-1; D unresolved. V lost 2 bases and J lost 2, with 9 bases in between. Germline V lookup: CDR1 MDHEN, CDR2 SYDVKM. The CDR3 covers 14 residues. Written as DNA, the CDR3 is TGTGCCAGCAGTTTACTATCGGTTAACACTGAAGCTTTCTTT. It codes for CASSLLSVNTEAFF.

The chain recombines TRBV5-1 with TRBJ2-1, with D maybe TRBD1 (6 bases). Germline V lookup: CDR1 SGHRS, CDR2 YFSETQ. This CDR3 is built from 14 residues. Trimming cost V 3 bases and J 5 bases, with 12 bases left between them. CDR3 nucleotides: TGCGCCAGCAGCTCGGGGACACTCAACAATGAGCAGTTCTTC. Translation gives CASSSGTLNNEQFF.

The rearrangement uses TRBV9 and TRBJ1-3; D call uncertain. Germline V lookup: CDR1 SGDLS, CDR2 YYNGEE. V was shortened by 0 bases and J by 0 bases, with 13 bases between the two germline ends. The CDR3 is 17 residues long. CDR3 sequence: CASSVETGLGSGNTIYF. The CDR3, as DNA: TGTGCCAGCAGCGTAGAGACTGGTTTGGGCTCTGGAAACACCATATATTTT.

The chain has TRBV10-3 and TRBJ2-5; D remains ambiguous. Trimming pared 7 bases from V and 4 bases from J, leaving 13 bases between. The CDR3 loop spans 13 amino acids. CDR1 ENHRY and CDR2 SYGVKD come from the germline V gene. CDR3 residues: CAINTERAETQYF. CDR3 nucleotide sequence: TGTGCCATCAATACAGAACGAGCAGAGACCCAGTACTTC.

The chain uses TRBV11-3 and TRBJ2-3; the D is unclear. CDR3 length: 14 residues. The V end was cut by 1 base, the J end by 0 bases, with 5 bases between. From germline, CDR1 is SGHNT and CDR2 YENEEA. The CDR3 here is CASSLVTSTDTQYF. CDR3 in DNA: TGTGCCAGCAGCTTAGTTACTAGCACAGATACGCAGTATTTT. Drawing the rest from reference TRBV11-3 and TRBJ2-3, the complete variable domain is EAGVVQSPRYKIIEKKQPVAFWCNPISGHNTLYWYLQNLGQGPELLIRYENEEAVDDSQLPKDRFSAERLKGVDSTLKIQPAELGDSAVYLCASSLVTSTDTQYFGPGTRLTVL.

The chain joins TRBV29-1 to TRBJ2-7; TRBD1 matches 11 bases. CDR3 length: 12 residues. Germline lookup yields CDR1 SQVTM and CDR2 ANQGSEA. In nucleotides, the CDR3 is TGCAGTGGAGGACAGGGGGCGGAAGAGCAGTACTTC. This encodes CSGGQGAEEQYF.

The chain combines TRBV14 with TRBJ2-3, with TRBD1 as a possible D gene (6 bases). The ends were cut back, 0 bases at V and 1 base at J, with 8 bases in the middle. From germline, CDR1 is SGHDN and CDR2 FVKESK. CDR3 length: 15 amino acids. The CDR3: CASSQESGGTDTQYF. The CDR3 DNA reads TGTGCCAGCAGCCAAGAATCAGGGGGCACAGATACGCAGTATTTT.

The genes are TRBV6-5 and TRBJ1-2; D gene ambiguous. The CDR3 sequence is 12 residues long. Germline V gives CDR1 MNHEY, CDR2 SVGAGI. Trimming took off 6 bases at V and 6 bases at J, with 11 bases between the two ends. In nucleotides, the CDR3 is TGTGCCAGCAGGTCGACAAGACATGGCTACACCTTC. This sequence encodes CASRSTRHGYTF.

This rearrangement joins TRBV28 to TRBJ1-2, with TRBD1 matching over 7 bases. Trimming at V came to 6 bases and at J to 8 bases, leaving 9 bases not matched to a gene. CDR3 length: 13 residues. Germline V gene lookup returns CDR1 MDHEN and CDR2 SYDVKM. The CDR3 nucleotides are TGTGCCAGCAGCCCCCCACTAGGGGGCGGCTACACCTTC. Its protein is CASSPPLGGGYTF.

This clone was seen a handful of times. The same CDR3 can be traced to other DNA sequences in this sample. CDR3 region: CASSLGLAGTYEQYF. The CDR3 DNA follows: TGTGCCAGCAGTTTGGGGCTAGCGGGTACCTACGAGCAGTACTTC. The chain employs TRBV28 and TRBJ2-7; 8 nucleotides align to TRBD2. Germline-derived CDR1 and CDR2 are MDHEN and SYDVKM. CDR3 length equals 15 residues. V dropped 3 bases and J dropped 2; count of bases not matched to a gene: 6.

The chain joins TRBV19 to TRBJ2-7; TRBD1 agrees at 9 bases. The CDR3 covers 12 residues. Germline V CDR1 and CDR2: LNHDA, SQIVND (reference sequence). Germline trimming cut 9 bases from V and 2 bases from J; bases unmatched to any gene: 2. The CDR3 sequence is CARGTGPYEQYF. CDR3 coding DNA: TGTGCCAGGGGGACAGGGCCCTACGAGCAGTACTTC.